The 2 T cell receptor beta chains reported below all come from one sample, sequenced in a study of blood T cell repertoires in COVID-19. Sequenced by immunoSEQ multiplex PCR; TCRdb stores in-frame clones only, minus some. The sample includes approximately 200,000 clones, about nine tenths of them seen just once. The sequencing sample was made of PBMCs or T cells enriched from blood (not recorded which). These receptors were collected from a man aged 18 to 29 with acute COVID-19.

The CDR3 bases are TGTGCCAGCAGCCAGGGACTAGCGGGAGATGAGCAGTACTTC. Translating gives CASSQGLAGDEQYF. The chain employs TRBV28 and TRBJ2-7; 14 bases match TRBD2. The CDR3 contains 14 residues. Per germline, CDR1 MDHEN and CDR2 SYDVKM. The V and J ends lost 6 bases and 7 bases, in that order; junction bases with no gene match: 5.

This chain links TRBV6-5 with TRBJ2-4; D gene unclear. This CDR3 contains 11 residues. Germline V gene sequence: CDR1 MNHEY, CDR2 SVGAGI. V shed 7 bases and J shed 5 bases, with 6 bases lying between them. This CDR3 is CASIVENIQYF. For the CDR3, the DNA is TGTGCCAGCATTGTCGAAAACATTCAGTACTTC.